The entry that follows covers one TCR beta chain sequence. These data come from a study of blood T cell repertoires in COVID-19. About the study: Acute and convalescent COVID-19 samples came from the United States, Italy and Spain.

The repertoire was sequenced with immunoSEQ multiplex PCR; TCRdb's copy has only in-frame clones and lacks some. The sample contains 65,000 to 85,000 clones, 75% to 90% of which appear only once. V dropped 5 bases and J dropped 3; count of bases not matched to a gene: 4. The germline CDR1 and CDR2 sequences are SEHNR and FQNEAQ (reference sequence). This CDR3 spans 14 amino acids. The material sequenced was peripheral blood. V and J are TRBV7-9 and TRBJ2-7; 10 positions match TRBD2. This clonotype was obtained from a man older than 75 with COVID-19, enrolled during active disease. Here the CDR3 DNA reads TGTGCCAGCAGCCCAATAGCGGGGGGCTACGAGCAGTACTTC. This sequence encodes CASSPIAGGYEQYF.